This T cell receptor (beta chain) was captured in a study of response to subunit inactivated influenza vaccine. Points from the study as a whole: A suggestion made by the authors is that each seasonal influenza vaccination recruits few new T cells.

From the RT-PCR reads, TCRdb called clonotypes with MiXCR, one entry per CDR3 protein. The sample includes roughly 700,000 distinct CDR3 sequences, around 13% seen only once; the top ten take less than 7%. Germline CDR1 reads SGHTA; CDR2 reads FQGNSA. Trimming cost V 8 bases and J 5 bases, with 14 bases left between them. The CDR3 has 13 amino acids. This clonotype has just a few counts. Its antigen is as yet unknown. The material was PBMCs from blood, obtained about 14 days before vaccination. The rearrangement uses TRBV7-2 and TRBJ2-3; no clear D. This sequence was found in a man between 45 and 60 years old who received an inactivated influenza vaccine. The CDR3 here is CASRLPQLDTQYF. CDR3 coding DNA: TGTGCCAGCCGATTACCACAGTTAGATACGCAGTATTTT.